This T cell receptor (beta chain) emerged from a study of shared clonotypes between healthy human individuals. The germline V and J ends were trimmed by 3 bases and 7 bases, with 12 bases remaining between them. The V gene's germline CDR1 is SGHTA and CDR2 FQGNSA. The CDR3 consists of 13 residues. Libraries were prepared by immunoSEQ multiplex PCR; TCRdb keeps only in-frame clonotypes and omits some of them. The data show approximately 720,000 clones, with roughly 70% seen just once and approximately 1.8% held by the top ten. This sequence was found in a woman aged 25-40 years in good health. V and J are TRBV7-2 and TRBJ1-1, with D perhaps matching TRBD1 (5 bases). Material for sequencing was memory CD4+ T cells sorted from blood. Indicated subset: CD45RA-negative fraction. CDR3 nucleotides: TGTGCCAGCAGCTTCGGGGCAGTTAATGAAGCTTTCTTT. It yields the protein CASSFGAVNEAFF.